The 15 T cell receptor beta chains given below trace back to one sample, sequenced in a study of blood T cell repertoires in COVID-19. The data were produced by immunoSEQ multiplex PCR, yet TCRdb's version contains in-frame clones alone and is incomplete. The sample has 75,000 to 80,000 clones; 88% are singletons. Sequenced material: peripheral blood. The receptors here all came from a human donor in a cohort sampled during active COVID-19.

The genes are TRBV27 and TRBJ1-1; D ambiguous. Per germline, CDR1 MNHEY and CDR2 SMNVEV (reference sequence). V was pared by 0 bases and J by 1 base, with 12 bases between. CDR3 length equals 16 residues. In DNA, the CDR3 is TGTGCCAGCAGTTTATCGGAGACGCGAAAGAACACTGAAGCTTTCTTT. This gives the protein CASSLSETRKNTEAFF.

V is TRBV28 and J is TRBJ1-2, with D possibly matching TRBD1 (6 bases). Germline values: CDR1 MDHEN, CDR2 SYDVKM. This CDR3 is built from 14 residues. V shed 5 bases and J shed 10 bases, with 20 bases lying between them. The CDR3 nucleotides read TGTGCCAGCAGTACTACCAACACAGGGCTTTCCTACACCTTC. It encodes CASSTTNTGLSYTF.

V is TRBV3-1 (or the pseudogene TRBV3-2) and J is TRBJ2-3; a weak D match, TRBD2 (6 bases). Trimming cost V 0 bases and J 1 base, with 17 bases left between them. The germline gives CDR1 LGHDT, CDR2 YNNKEL (reference sequence). The CDR3 sequence is 18 residues long. As DNA, the CDR3 is TGTGCCAGCAGCCAAGACGACGGGGGACCCCGGGGCACAGATACGCAGTATTTT. Amino acid sequence: CASSQDDGGPRGTDTQYF.

The CDR3 DNA reads as TGTGCCAGCAGCCCGGAACCTAGCTCCTACAATGAGCAGTTCTTC. Amino acids: CASSPEPSSYNEQFF. The genes are TRBV7-9 and TRBJ2-1, with D unclear. The CDR3 totals 15 residues. Trimming took off 5 bases at V and 0 bases at J, with 11 bases between the two ends. Germline V CDR1 and CDR2: SEHNR, FQNEAQ (reference sequence).

The V call is TRBV19, the J call TRBJ1-5, with TRBD1 identical over 10 bases. The ends lost 6 bases at V and 3 bases at J; junction bases unmatched: 5. CDR1 and CDR2 from the germline V gene are LNHDA and SQIVND (reference sequence). The CDR3 extends over 15 amino acids. CDR3 in amino acids: CASSRTGGLNQPQHF. As DNA, the CDR3 is TGTGCCAGTAGCCGGACAGGGGGGCTCAATCAGCCCCAGCATTTT.

This chain joins TRBV5-4 and TRBJ1-4; D remains ambiguous. The V gene's germline CDR1 is SGHNT and CDR2 YYREEE (reference sequence). Trimming took off 8 bases at V and 0 bases at J, with 11 bases between the two ends. The CDR3 has 14 amino acids. CDR3 loop: CASREDATNEKLFF. DNA for the CDR3: TGTGCCAGTAGGGAGGACGCAACTAATGAAAAACTGTTTTTT. Complete variable domain (other parts from reference TRBV5-4 and TRBJ1-4): ETGVTQSPTHLIKTRGQQVTLRCSSQSGHNTVSWYQQALGQGPQFIFQYYREEENGRGNFPPRFSGLQFPNYSSELNVNALELDDSALYLCASREDATNEKLFFGSGTQLSVL.

This chain links TRBV9 with TRBJ2-3; the D gene is possibly TRBD2 (7 bases). The germline V and J ends were trimmed by 0 bases and 6 bases, with 14 bases remaining between them. Per germline, CDR1 SGDLS and CDR2 YYNGEE. This CDR3 region has 15 residues. The CDR3 sequence is CASSVVRGGLDTQYF. As DNA, the CDR3 is TGTGCCAGCAGCGTAGTTAGGGGGGGATTGGATACGCAGTATTTT.

This clone has more than one count but fewer than ten. V and J are TRBV5-1 and TRBJ1-3, with D perhaps matching TRBD1 (6 bases). Germline values: CDR1 SGHRS, CDR2 YFSETQ. The CDR3 consists of 14 residues. Trimming cost V 5 bases and J 1 base, with 10 bases left between them. The CDR3 protein is CASRTGQSGNTIYF. CDR3 in DNA: TGCGCCAGCAGGACGGGACAATCTGGAAACACCATATATTTT.

The rearrangement links TRBV5-1 to TRBJ2-7; 7 bases line up with TRBD1. The ends lost 0 bases at V and 1 base at J; junction bases unmatched: 4. Germline assignment: CDR1 SGHRS and CDR2 YFSETQ. The CDR3 is 15 residues long. For the CDR3, the DNA is TGCGCCAGCAGCTTGGGGACAGGAACGTCCTACGAGCAGTACTTC. This translates into CASSLGTGTSYEQYF. Full variable domain (rest looked up from reference TRBV5-1 and TRBJ2-7): KAGVTQTPRYLIKTRGQQVTLSCSPISGHRSVSWYQQTPGQGLQFLFEYFSETQRNKGNFPGRFSGRQFSNSRSEMNVSTLELGDSALYLCASSLGTGTSYEQYFGPGTRLTVT.

Turning to this clone: One end of the junction does not line up with germline, which may come from a read error. The V call is TRBV5-6, the J call TRBJ2-2; 7 nucleotides agree with TRBD2. Germline lookup yields CDR1 SGHDT and CDR2 YYEEEE. The CDR3 consists of 13 residues. The CDR3 sequence is CASRLGGSGELFF. DNA for the CDR3: TGTGCCAGCAGGTTGGGAGGGTCCGGGGAGCTGTTTTTT.

The gene calls are TRBV30 and TRBJ2-2; the D gene is possibly TRBD1 (7 bases). V was trimmed by 8 bases and J by 0 bases, leaving 13 bases between them. Germline values: CDR1 GTSNPN, CDR2 SVGIG (reference sequence). The CDR3 contains 14 residues. CDR3 nucleotides: TGTGCCCGACGCGGGACAGCGAACACCGGGGAGCTGTTTTTT. It codes for CARRGTANTGELFF. Combining the CDR3 with reference TRBV30 and TRBJ2-2 gives the whole variable domain SQTIHQWPATLVQPVGSPLSLECTVEGTSNPNLYWYRQAAGRGLQLLFYSVGIGQISSEVPQNLSASRPQDRQFILSSKKLLLSDSGFYLCARRGTANTGELFFGEGSRLTVL.

A single count supports this clone. The CDR3 protein is CAWKIGWADNEQFF. The CDR3 nucleotides are TGTGCCTGGAAAATTGGGTGGGCCGACAATGAGCAGTTCTTC. J is TRBJ2-1 and V is TRBV30; D remains ambiguous. V dropped 4 bases and J dropped 5 bases, with 15 bases sitting between them. CDR1 is GTSNPN, CDR2 SVGIG, per germline (reference sequence). The CDR3 is 14 amino acids.

J is TRBJ2-2 and V is TRBV15; perhaps TRBD1 as D (6 bases). V lost 3 bases and J 0 bases, leaving 8 bases between the germline ends. The CDR3 spans 15 residues. The germline V gene encodes CDR1 LNHNV and CDR2 YYDKDF (reference sequence). Written as DNA, the CDR3 is TGTGCCACCAGCAGGAAGGGGGCGAACACCGGGGAGCTGTTTTTT. Protein product: CATSRKGANTGELFF.

The chain couples TRBV5-1 to TRBJ2-3, with a weak D call TRBD2 (5 bases). The length of the CDR3 is 15 residues. CDR1 is SGHRS and CDR2 is YFSETQ in the germline V gene. The ends were cut back, 10 bases at V and 1 base at J, with 19 bases in the middle. CDR3 loop: CALEFRDWGTDTQYF. For the CDR3, the DNA is TGCGCCCTCGAATTTCGGGATTGGGGCACAGATACGCAGTATTTT.

The genes are TRBV2 and TRBJ2-1, with a possible D match to TRBD2 (5 bases). Per the germline V gene, CDR1 is SNHLY and CDR2 is FYNNEI. The V end was cut by 6 bases, the J end by 6 bases, with 12 bases between. The CDR3 is 13 residues long. The CDR3 reads CASRVGVGNEQFF. The CDR3, as DNA: TGTGCCAGCAGGGTCGGGGTTGGCAATGAGCAGTTCTTC.